Sequencing of this TCR beta chain was carried out in a study of blood T cell repertoires in COVID-19 (dated by TCRdb to the early 2020s). Regarding the study in general: The collaborator samples originated in the United States, Italy and Spain and spanned the acute and convalescent phases of COVID-19. The repertoires were released in a freely available public database meant as a resource for research on the immune response to SARS-CoV-2. The prospective study material was composed of cDNA or gDNA derived from T cells, B-cell-depleted T cells, or PBMCs. Deeply sampled blood TCRbeta repertoires from subjects exposed to, actively infected with, or recovered from COVID-19 were included in the dataset. Where available, HLA class I and class II types were obtained from metadata supplied by the sample provider rather than from assay-based typing. Nearly every sample came with metadata listing a de-identified subject ID, COVID-19 status, age in years and sex. The samples were drawn from the first 160 participants of the ongoing ImmuneRACE study and from under 1,500 subjects provided by 6 global collaborators.

TCRbeta CDR3 regions were amplified from genomic DNA using the immunoSEQ Assay, a bias-controlled multiplex PCR. Under the source paper's analysis protocol: The number of nucleated cells in each sample was estimated by amplification of reference gene primers within the assay. Sequence reads were collapsed and filtered to measure the absolute abundance of every unique TCRbeta CDR3 rearrangement. For each sample, productive Simpson clonality was calculated as the square root of Simpson's diversity index across productive rearrangements. TCRdb provides this immuneACCESS table in a form limited to in-frame rearrangements. Some clones are lacking; in checked studies, under half of them reflect an unresolved V gene, and why the rest are absent is not known. The DNA gave D and trimming, while V, J and clone size come from that table. The table for this sample lists about 100,000 clones; roughly 80% of them were counted only once. The top ten constitute roughly 22% of the sample.

Note on this clone: Its antigen is still unknown. Per-base qualities were not stored, and no clone one base away is much larger.

Collaborating institutions collected whole blood in K2EDTA tubes following their own protocols. For TCRbeta analysis, collaborators shipped samples as frozen whole blood, isolated PBMCs, or DNA extracted from either of those sample types. General conclusions and limits of the study: How much clinical and demographic metadata was included differed by source and by participant, and the metadata was provided uncurated.

Clipping removes 4 bases from V and 8 bases from J, with 3 as the unmatched junction base count. The CDR3, from cysteine to phenylalanine, totals 13 residues. Only CDR3 DNA remains: 39 bases, in frame from the first base. CDR1 and CDR2 are read off the germline V gene (reference sequence) as LGHDT and YNNKEL. The rearranged chain carries TRBV3-1 (or the pseudogene TRBV3-2) and TRBJ1-4; 8 middle bases align to TRBD1. This clonotype was sampled from a human donor in a cohort sampled during active COVID-19. The sequencing sample was made of peripheral blood. In nucleotide form, the sequence is TGTGCCAGCAGCCCCGGACAGGGAGAAAAACTGTTTTTT. It is translated as CASSPGQGEKLFF.